One and the same sample provided the 8 T cell receptor beta chains below, sequenced in a study of neurological immune-mediated disorders. MiXCR, applied by TCRdb to the 5' RACE reads, yields one record per CDR3 protein. The sample holds 50,000 to 60,000 distinct CDR3 sequences, 4% seen once. Sequencing was performed on CD4+ T cells from blood. The receptor set was obtained from a middle-aged woman with multiple sclerosis.

This clonotype was found many times. The chain employs TRBV9 and TRBJ2-1; tentative D call: TRBD2 (7 bases). V was pared by 2 bases and J by 3 bases, with 15 bases between. This CDR3 spans 16 amino acids. CDR1 is SGDLS, CDR2 YYNGEE, per germline. The CDR3 DNA follows: TGTGCCAGCAGCGTGTATGGCGGGGGCGGCTACAATGAGCAGTTCTTC. Translating it yields CASSVYGGGGYNEQFF.

This clonotype was detected many times. The chain employs TRBV3-1 and TRBJ2-7; 11 nucleotides agree with TRBD2. The V and J ends lost 1 base and 4 bases, in that order; junction bases with no gene match: 6. Germline lookup yields CDR1 LGHDT and CDR2 YNNKEL (reference sequence). CDR3 length equals 16 residues. The CDR3 bases are TGTGCCAGCAGCCAAGCCGGGACTAGCGGAGGTTACGAGCAGTACTTC. Protein sequence: CASSQAGTSGGYEQYF.

This clonotype was seen ten or more times. The chain recombines TRBV30 with TRBJ1-2; TRBD1 is a possible D gene (6 bases). V was pared by 2 bases and J by 8 bases, with 15 bases between. Germline CDR1 GTSNPN, CDR2 SVGIG (reference sequence). CDR3 length: 13 residues. The chain's CDR3 is CAWSPNHRDGYTF. The CDR3 nucleotides are TGTGCCTGGAGTCCTAATCACAGGGACGGCTACACCTTC.

This clonotype was found many times. The gene calls are TRBV5-1 and TRBJ2-6; 9 bases fit TRBD1. The CDR3 totals 18 residues. Trimming removed 2 bases from V and 0 bases from J; junction bases left unmatched: 6. The germline V gene has CDR1 SGHRS and CDR2 YFSETQ. The CDR3 protein is CASSLRDREPSGANVLTF. CDR3 bases: TGCGCCAGCAGCTTAAGGGACAGGGAACCCTCTGGGGCCAACGTCCTGACTTTC.

This clonotype was seen repeatedly, ten times or more. The CDR3 spells CASSDTGGTTEAFF. CDR3 DNA: TGCGCCAGCAGCGATACAGGGGGCACGACTGAAGCTTTCTTT. V is TRBV5-1 and J is TRBJ1-1; 9 positions match TRBD1. The CDR3 has 14 amino acids. Unmatched junction bases numbered 6, after V lost 4 bases and J lost 5 bases. Germline CDR1 reads SGHRS; CDR2 reads YFSETQ.

This clonotype showed up many times. The junction departs from the called germline gene at one end, perhaps through a read error. The chain has TRBV3-1 and TRBJ2-1; tentative D call: TRBD2 (6 bases). Germline CDR1 reads LGHDT; CDR2 reads YNNKEL (reference sequence). CDR3 length: 12 amino acids. The CDR3 nucleotides read TGTGCCAGCAGCCCTAGGGCGGAAGGGAGGATCTTC. This encodes CASSPRAEGRIF.

This clonotype came up a few times. V usage is TRBV5-1 and J usage is TRBJ1-1; weak D call: TRBD1 (5 bases). The CDR3 runs to 16 residues. V was trimmed by 2 bases and J by 4 bases, leaving 18 bases between them. Germline V gene data show CDR1 as SGHRS and CDR2 as YFSETQ. The CDR3 coding sequence is TGCGCCAGCAGCTTTGGGGGGTGGCTCTCGGCCACTGAAGCTTTCTTT. This encodes CASSFGGWLSATEAFF.

In its sample, this clonotype was seen a few times. This chain uses TRBV18 with TRBJ2-1; D may correspond to TRBD1 or TRBD2 (6 bases each). CDR1 KGHSH and CDR2 LQKENI come from the germline V gene. V shed 0 bases and J shed 4 bases, with 13 bases lying between them. This CDR3 has 16 residues. In nucleotides, the CDR3 is TGTGCCAGCTCACCACCACAGGGAGGTAATTACAATGAGCAGTTCTTC. Protein product: CASSPPQGGNYNEQFF. The whole variable domain, filled in from reference TRBV18 and TRBJ2-1, reads NAGVMQNPRHLVRRRGQEARLRCSPMKGHSHVYWYRQLPEEGLKFMVYLQKENIIDESGMPKERFSAEFPKEGPSILRIQQVVRGDSAAYFCASSPPQGGNYNEQFFGPGTRLTVL.